These T cell receptor beta chains were read from a single sample in a study of T-cell memory formation after mild COVID-19. Via MiXCR, TCRdb re-called the 5' RACE reads, giving one row per CDR3 protein. The data contain some 7,400 distinct CDR3 sequences, 25% to 40% of them singletons. Sequenced sample: PBMCs or a T cell subset sorted from them (not recorded which). These receptors came from an adult woman who had mild COVID-19 (a few samples of this study predate the infection). Cell type and time point are not known. Both conserved end residues are part of each CDR3.

j_call,v_call,cdr3_aa
TRBJ2-7,TRBV29-1,CSYAGRGGEQYF
TRBJ2-7,TRBV4-1,CASSGTGAGEQYF
TRBJ2-1,TRBV7-6,CASTSTDNEQFF
TRBJ2-1,TRBV4-3,CASSPGLTLFF
TRBJ2-3,TRBV12-3/TRBV12-4,CASSALGQQYF
TRBJ2-1,TRBV27,CASSPMVGNEQFF
TRBJ2-3,TRBV20-1,CSARLPGGVRADTQYF
TRBJ2-7,TRBV3-1,CASSQDRDRPSYEQYF
TRBJ1-1,TRBV12-3/TRBV12-4,CASSHQGTGTEAFF
TRBJ2-1,TRBV4-2,CASSPSYLAGGWDEQFF
TRBJ2-2,TRBV20-1,CSARDRWRQNTGELFF
TRBJ1-2,TRBV6-5,CASSYDRGRANYGYTF
TRBJ2-2,TRBV3-1,CASTRRGAANTGELFF
TRBJ2-1,TRBV4-3,CASSQDSSGRPSGGEQFF
TRBJ2-1,TRBV7-9,CASRSSSRLAGAIYYNEQFF
TRBJ2-1,TRBV7-2,CASSVGTGPYNEQFF
TRBJ2-7,TRBV5-1,CASSFESLQYEQYF
TRBJ1-1,TRBV4-1,CASSQDGQGNWMNTEAFF